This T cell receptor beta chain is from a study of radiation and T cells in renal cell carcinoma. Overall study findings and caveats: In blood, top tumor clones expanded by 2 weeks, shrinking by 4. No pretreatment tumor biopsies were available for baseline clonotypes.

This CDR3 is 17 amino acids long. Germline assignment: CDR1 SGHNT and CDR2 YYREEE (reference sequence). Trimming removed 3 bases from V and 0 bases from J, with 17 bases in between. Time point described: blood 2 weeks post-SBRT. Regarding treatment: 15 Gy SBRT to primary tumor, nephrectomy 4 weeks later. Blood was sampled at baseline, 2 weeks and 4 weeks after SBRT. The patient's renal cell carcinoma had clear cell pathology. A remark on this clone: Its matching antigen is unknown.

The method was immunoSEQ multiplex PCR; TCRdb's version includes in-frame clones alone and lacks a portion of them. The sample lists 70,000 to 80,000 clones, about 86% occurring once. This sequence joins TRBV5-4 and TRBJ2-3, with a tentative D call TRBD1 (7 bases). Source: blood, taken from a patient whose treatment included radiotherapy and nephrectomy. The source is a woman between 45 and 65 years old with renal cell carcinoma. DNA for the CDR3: TGTGCCAGCAGCTCACCTTTCAGGGGGACTAGCACAGATACGCAGTATTTT. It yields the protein CASSSPFRGTSTDTQYF.